These 26 T cell receptor beta chains were sequenced from one sample in a study of blood T cell repertoires in COVID-19. Using immunoSEQ multiplex PCR, the repertoire was profiled, and TCRdb retains in-frame clones only, with some absent. The profile shows about 270,000 clones, about 91% of them singletons. The sample taken for sequencing was PBMCs or T cells enriched from blood (not recorded which). Receptor source: a woman in her forties with acute COVID-19.

The gene calls are TRBV5-1 and TRBJ1-1; D perhaps matches TRBD1 (6 bases). Trimming cost V 3 bases and J 5 bases, with 17 bases left between them. This CDR3 has 15 residues. From germline, CDR1 is SGHRS and CDR2 YFSETQ. The CDR3, as DNA: TGCGCCAGCAGCTCTGGGGGCGGTCAGGGGACTGAAGCTTTCTTT. Residues: CASSSGGGQGTEAFF.

The V gene is TRBV9, the J gene TRBJ2-6; D might be TRBD1 (6 bases). V dropped 3 bases and J dropped 2 bases, with 12 bases sitting between them. The CDR3 totals 16 residues. Germline CDR1 is SGDLS and CDR2 is YYNGEE. CDR3 loop: CASSAYPGAGANVLTF. The CDR3 DNA reads as TGTGCCAGCAGCGCCTACCCAGGGGCTGGGGCCAACGTCCTGACTTTC.

This chain joins TRBV19 and TRBJ1-2, with TRBD1 identical over 8 bases. Germline-derived CDR1 and CDR2 are LNHDA and SQIVND (reference sequence). The length of the CDR3 is 15 residues. V lost 7 bases to trimming and J lost 8 bases; unmatched junction nucleotides: 15. The CDR3 DNA is TGTGCCAGTACCAACTCCGGGACAGGATTTCGGGGCTACACCTTC. Encoded protein: CASTNSGTGFRGYTF. The full variable domain, in which reference TRBV19 and TRBJ1-2 provide the parts outside the CDR3, is DGGITQSPKYLFRKEGQNVTLSCEQNLNHDAMYWYRQDPGQGLRLIYYSQIVNDFQKGDIAEGYSVSREKKESFPLTVTSAQKNPTAFYLCASTNSGTGFRGYTFGSGTRLTVV.

The chain uses TRBV3-1 (or the pseudogene TRBV3-2) and TRBJ2-1; 7 bases are shared with TRBD2. Per germline, CDR1 LGHDT and CDR2 YNNKEL (reference sequence). Losses at the gene ends were 4 bases for V and 4 bases for J; bases not matched to a gene: 4. The CDR3 contains 14 residues. In nucleotides, the CDR3 is TGTGCCAGCAGCCTCCGGGACTATTACAATGAGCAGTTCTTC. It specifies CASSLRDYYNEQFF.

This clone appeared a single time. The chain combines TRBV7-8 with TRBJ1-5; 7 bases fit TRBD1. Germline V CDR1 and CDR2: SGHVS, FQNEAQ. The CDR3 runs to 15 residues. V lost 4 bases, J lost 7 bases, and 10 bases stayed unmatched. CDR3 nucleotides: TGTGCCAGCAGCTCACTAGGCAGACAGGGACAGCCCCAGCATTTT. As protein: CASSSLGRQGQPQHF.

CDR3 sequence: CASSLTSGFTGELFF. The CDR3 region has the DNA TGTGCCAGCAGCTTGACTAGCGGGTTCACCGGGGAGCTGTTTTTT. The chain has TRBV5-8 and TRBJ2-2; 9 bases fit TRBD2. Per germline, CDR1 SGHTS and CDR2 YDEGEE. The CDR3 spans 15 residues. J lost 4 bases, V lost 1 base, and 2 bases had no gene match.

J is TRBJ2-3 and V is TRBV28; the match to TRBD2 covers 8 bases. J was trimmed by 4 bases and V by 3 bases; bases with no gene match: 18. The CDR3 consists of 19 residues. The germline V gene has CDR1 MDHEN and CDR2 SYDVKM. This CDR3 reads CASSFKSGPAGVSADTQYF. The CDR3 DNA is TGTGCCAGCAGTTTTAAGTCGGGGCCAGCGGGGGTAAGTGCAGATACGCAGTATTTT.

The rearrangement joins TRBV7-9 to TRBJ2-3; 12 bases line up with TRBD2. CDR1 is SEHNR and CDR2 is FQNEAQ in the germline V gene (reference sequence). This CDR3 is 16 amino acids long. V was pared by 5 bases and J by 4 bases, with 7 bases of the junction left unmatched. CDR3 nucleotides: TGTGCCAGCAGCCTCCTAGCGGGAGGGTTGGCAGATACGCAGTATTTT. Encoded protein: CASSLLAGGLADTQYF.

The chain links TRBV9 to TRBJ1-3; D gene uncertain. Trimming pared 7 bases from V and 1 base from J, leaving 9 bases between. The CDR3 loop spans 13 amino acids. From germline, CDR1 is SGDLS and CDR2 YYNGEE. The CDR3 DNA follows: TGTGCCAGCTTTCCGGGGTCTGGAAACACCATATATTTT. Encoded protein: CASFPGSGNTIYF.

The rearrangement uses TRBV25-1 and TRBJ1-1, with no clear D. The CDR3 has 13 residues. The germline CDR1 and CDR2 sequences are MGHDK and SYGVNS. V was trimmed by 4 bases and J by 0 bases, leaving 6 bases between them. This CDR3 reads CASSALVNTEAFF. As DNA, the CDR3 is TGTGCCAGCAGTGCATTAGTGAACACTGAAGCTTTCTTT.

The rearrangement uses TRBV3-1 (or the pseudogene TRBV3-2) and TRBJ2-7; tentative D call: TRBD2 (5 bases). The CDR3 is made up of 16 amino acids. The ends were cut back, 9 bases at V and 3 bases at J, with 24 bases in the middle. Per germline, CDR1 LGHDT and CDR2 YNNKEL (reference sequence). DNA of the CDR3: TGTGCCAGTCTCTGGTTCGGGGTCTCGACTTACTACGAGCAGTACGTC. Protein: CASLWFGVSTYYEQYV.

The rearrangement links TRBV11-3 to TRBJ2-6; tentatively, D is TRBD1 (6 bases). This CDR3 has 15 amino acids. Trimming stripped 5 bases from V and 2 bases from J, with 10 bases between. Per germline, CDR1 SGHNT and CDR2 YENEEA. The CDR3 DNA sequence: TGTGCCAGCAGCCTACAGGGCGCTGGGGCCAACGTCCTGACTTTC. Protein sequence: CASSLQGAGANVLTF.

The DNA for the CDR3 is TGTGCCAGCAGTCCAGCGTACTACGAGCAGTACTTC. It is translated as CASSPAYYEQYF. The V and J genes are TRBV6-5 and TRBJ2-7, with no clear D. Trimming pared 5 bases from V and 3 bases from J, leaving 8 bases between. The CDR3 is 12 amino acids. Germline-derived CDR1 and CDR2 are MNHEY and SVGAGI.

A single count supports this clone. The rearrangement links TRBV6-2 or TRBV6-3 to TRBJ2-3; D is possibly TRBD2 (5 bases). This CDR3 is built from 16 residues. Trimming left V 2 bases short and J 1 base short, with 13 bases between. The V gene's germline CDR1 is MNHEY and CDR2 SVGEGT. CDR3 DNA sequence: TGTGCCAGCAGTTACCCCAGTGGGAGACGCACAGATACGCAGTATTTT. Translation gives CASSYPSGRRTDTQYF.

The genes are TRBV11-2 and TRBJ1-1, with TRBD1 as a possible D gene (6 bases). Germline V CDR1 and CDR2: SGHAT, FQNNGV. The CDR3 extends over 17 amino acids. V was pared by 3 bases and J by 0 bases, with 17 bases between. The CDR3 DNA sequence: TGTGCCAGCAGCTTGATCCCCACAGGGCCGATGAACACTGAAGCTTTCTTT. Amino acid sequence: CASSLIPTGPMNTEAFF. The full variable domain, in which reference TRBV11-2 and TRBJ1-1 provide the parts outside the CDR3, is EAGVAQSPRYKIIEKRQSVAFWCNPISGHATLYWYQQILGQGPKLLIQFQNNGVVDDSQLPKDRFSAERLKGVDSTLKIQPAKLEDSAVYLCASSLIPTGPMNTEAFFGQGTRLTVV.

The chain has TRBV7-2 and TRBJ2-1; D is uncertain. The CDR3 is made up of 13 amino acids. CDR1 and CDR2 (germline): SGHTA, FQGNSA. Between the trimmed V and J ends, which lost 3 bases and 4 bases, there was a span of 7 bases. The CDR3 here is CASSFQMYNEQFF. CDR3 in DNA: TGTGCCAGCAGCTTCCAAATGTACAATGAGCAGTTCTTC.

The rearrangement uses TRBV9 and TRBJ2-2, with a possible D match to TRBD1 (6 bases). The germline V and J ends were trimmed by 0 bases and 6 bases, with 18 bases remaining between them. CDR3 size: 17 residues. Per the germline V gene, CDR1 is SGDLS and CDR2 is YYNGEE. The CDR3 reads CASSVDRRQEDSGELFF. CDR3 sequence (DNA): TGTGCCAGCAGCGTAGATCGGCGACAGGAAGATTCCGGGGAGCTGTTTTTT.

This chain uses TRBV7-3 with TRBJ1-1; 8 bases line up with TRBD1. This CDR3 is built from 16 residues. V lost 4 bases and J lost 3; bases outside the gene matches: 10. The V gene's germline CDR1 is SGHTA and CDR2 FQGTGA. CDR3 sequence reads: CASSSRTGGGDTEAFF. The CDR3 DNA follows: TGTGCCAGCAGCTCTAGAACAGGGGGAGGGGACACTGAAGCTTTCTTT.

The chain joins TRBV11-3 to TRBJ1-3, with D perhaps TRBD1 (6 bases). This CDR3 contains 14 residues. Trimming stripped 5 bases from V and 4 bases from J, with 12 bases between. Germline CDR1 and CDR2: SGHNT and YENEEA. CDR3 region: CASSATGFGNTIYF. The CDR3 DNA sequence: TGTGCCAGCAGCGCTACAGGGTTCGGAAACACCATATATTTT.

J is TRBJ1-2 and V is TRBV6-5; possibly TRBD1 for D (6 bases). Germline assignment: CDR1 MNHEY and CDR2 SVGAGI. Trimming left V 5 bases short and J 4 bases short, with 14 bases between. The CDR3 consists of 14 residues. Here the CDR3 reads CASSRSSDSYGYTF. The CDR3 bases are TGTGCCAGCAGTCGGAGCTCGGACAGCTATGGCTACACCTTC.

The J gene is TRBJ1-1, the V gene TRBV19; a possible D gene is TRBD1 (6 bases). The CDR3 has 13 residues. Germline loops: CDR1 LNHDA, CDR2 SQIVND (reference sequence). The V end was cut by 6 bases, the J end by 0 bases, with 8 bases between. CDR3 region: CASRGDMNTEAFF. CDR3 nucleotide sequence: TGTGCCAGTAGAGGGGACATGAACACTGAAGCTTTCTTT.

This sequence joins TRBV30 and TRBJ1-3, with unresolved D. Germline CDR1 reads GTSNPN; CDR2 reads SVGIG (reference sequence). Trimming removed 0 bases from V and 2 bases from J, with 14 bases in between. The CDR3 covers 16 residues. The CDR3 coding sequence is TGTGCCTGGAGTGTAATCGGCGGGGTAGCTGGAAACACCATATATTTT. Amino acids: CAWSVIGGVAGNTIYF.

This clone was detected a few times. The chain is built from TRBV15 and TRBJ1-2; 8 bases line up with TRBD1. The CDR3 loop spans 15 amino acids. V was clipped by 0 bases and J by 8 bases; unmatched bases: 8. CDR1 is LNHNV and CDR2 is YYDKDF in the germline V gene (reference sequence). The DNA of the CDR3 is TGTGCCACCAGCAGAGATCACAGGGGGGCTCAGGGCTACACCTTC. Translated, it gives CATSRDHRGAQGYTF.

The V gene is TRBV2, the J gene TRBJ2-4; the match to TRBD1 covers 9 bases. The J segment lost 3 bases and the V segment lost 4 bases, leaving 1 base of the junction unmatched. This CDR3 contains 14 residues. In germline, CDR1 is SNHLY, CDR2 FYNNEI. The CDR3 sequence is CASSGQGGKNIQYF. The CDR3 DNA is TGTGCCAGCAGTGGACAGGGGGGCAAAAACATTCAGTACTTC.

This clone was seen once. The chain links TRBV5-1 to TRBJ2-1; TRBD2 matches 12 bases. This CDR3 has 16 residues. Germline CDR1 SGHRS, CDR2 YFSETQ. V trimming: 2 bases; J trimming: 6 bases; junction bases outside the gene matches: 6. CDR3 in amino acids: CASSFRLAGDPNEQFF. DNA for the CDR3: TGCGCCAGCAGCTTCCGACTAGCGGGAGATCCCAATGAGCAGTTCTTC. Full variable domain (rest looked up from reference TRBV5-1 and TRBJ2-1): KAGVTQTPRYLIKTRGQQVTLSCSPISGHRSVSWYQQTPGQGLQFLFEYFSETQRNKGNFPGRFSGRQFSNSRSEMNVSTLELGDSALYLCASSFRLAGDPNEQFFGPGTRLTVL.

V and J are TRBV7-9 and TRBJ1-4; 10 bases fit TRBD1. Germline V gene data show CDR1 as SEHNR and CDR2 as FQNEAQ (reference sequence). CDR3 length equals 15 residues. The junction had 1 base not matched to a gene; V was cut back by 1 base and J by 5 bases. The CDR3, as DNA: TGTGCCAGCAGCTTAGGGGGACAGGGGAATGAAAAACTGTTTTTT. Translating gives CASSLGGQGNEKLFF.